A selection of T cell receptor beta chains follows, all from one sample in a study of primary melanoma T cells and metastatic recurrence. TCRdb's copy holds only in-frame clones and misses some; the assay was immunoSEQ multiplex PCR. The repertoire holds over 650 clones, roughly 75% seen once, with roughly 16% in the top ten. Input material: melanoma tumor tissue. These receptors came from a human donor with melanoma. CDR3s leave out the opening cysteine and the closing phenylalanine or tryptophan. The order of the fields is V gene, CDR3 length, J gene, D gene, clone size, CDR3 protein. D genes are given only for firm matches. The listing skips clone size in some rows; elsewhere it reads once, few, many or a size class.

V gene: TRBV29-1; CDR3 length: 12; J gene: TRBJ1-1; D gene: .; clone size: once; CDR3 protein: SVDRGRMNTEAF
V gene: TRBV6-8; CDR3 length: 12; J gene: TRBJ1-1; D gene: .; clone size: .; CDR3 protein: ASSRGHSNTEAF
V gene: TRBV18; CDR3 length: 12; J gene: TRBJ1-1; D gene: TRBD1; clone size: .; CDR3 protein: ASSRVGDRTEAF
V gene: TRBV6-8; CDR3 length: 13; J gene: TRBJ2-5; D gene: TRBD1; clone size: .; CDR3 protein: ASSARDRGSETQY
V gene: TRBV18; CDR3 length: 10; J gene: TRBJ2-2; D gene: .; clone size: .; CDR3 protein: ASSPMTGELF
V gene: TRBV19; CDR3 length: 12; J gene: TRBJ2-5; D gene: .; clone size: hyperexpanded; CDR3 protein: ASSIAWGQETQY
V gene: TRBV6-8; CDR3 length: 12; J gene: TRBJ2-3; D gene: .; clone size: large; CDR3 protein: ASGLAGPTDTQY
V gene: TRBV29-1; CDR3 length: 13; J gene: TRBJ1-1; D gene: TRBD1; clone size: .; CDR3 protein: SARGGQVGDTEAF
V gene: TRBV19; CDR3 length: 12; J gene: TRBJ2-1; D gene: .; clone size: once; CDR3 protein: ASSWRSSYNEQF
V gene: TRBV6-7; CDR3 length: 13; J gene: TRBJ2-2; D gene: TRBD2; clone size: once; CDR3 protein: AASPLAGGTGELF
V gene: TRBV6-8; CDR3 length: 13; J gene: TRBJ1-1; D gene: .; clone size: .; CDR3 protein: AITASGLMNTEAF
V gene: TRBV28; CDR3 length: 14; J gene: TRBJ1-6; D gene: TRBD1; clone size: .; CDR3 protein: ASSLPDRPGSSPLH
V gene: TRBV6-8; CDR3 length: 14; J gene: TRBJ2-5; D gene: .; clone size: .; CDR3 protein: ASSYFTGARAETQY
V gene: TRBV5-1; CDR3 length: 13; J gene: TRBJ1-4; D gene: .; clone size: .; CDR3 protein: ASSLGRQESEKLF
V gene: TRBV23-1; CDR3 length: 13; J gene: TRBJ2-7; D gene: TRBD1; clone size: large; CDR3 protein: ASSHTGTGDHEQY
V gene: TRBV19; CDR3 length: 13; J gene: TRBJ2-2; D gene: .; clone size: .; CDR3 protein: ATAPRSSNTGELF
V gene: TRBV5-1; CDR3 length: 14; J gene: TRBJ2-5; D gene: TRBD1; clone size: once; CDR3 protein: ASSFTSTGPQETQY
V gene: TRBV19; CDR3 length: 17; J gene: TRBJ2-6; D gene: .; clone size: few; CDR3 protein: ASSYRGTKSQSRANVLT
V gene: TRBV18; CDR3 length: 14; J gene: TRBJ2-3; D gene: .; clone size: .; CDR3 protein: ASSPQLGSRTDTQY
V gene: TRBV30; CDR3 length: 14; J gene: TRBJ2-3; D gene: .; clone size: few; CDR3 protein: AWSPLRGGPLDTQY
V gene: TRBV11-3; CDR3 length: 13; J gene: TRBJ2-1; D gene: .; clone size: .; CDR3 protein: ASSLVQTRLNEQF
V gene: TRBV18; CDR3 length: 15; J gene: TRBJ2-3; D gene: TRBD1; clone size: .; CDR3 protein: ASSPRDSLVKVDTQY
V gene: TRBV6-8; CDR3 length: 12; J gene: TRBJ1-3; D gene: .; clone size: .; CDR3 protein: ASSYPALGNTIY
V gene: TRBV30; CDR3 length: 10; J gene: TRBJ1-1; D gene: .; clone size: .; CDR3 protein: AWSEIYTEAF
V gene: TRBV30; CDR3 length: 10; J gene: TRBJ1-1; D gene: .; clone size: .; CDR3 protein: AWSPSYTEAF
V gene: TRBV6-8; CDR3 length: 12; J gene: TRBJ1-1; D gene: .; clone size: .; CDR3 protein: ASSSRRGSTEAF
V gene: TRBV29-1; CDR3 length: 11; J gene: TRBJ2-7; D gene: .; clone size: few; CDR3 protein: SVSSGASYEQY
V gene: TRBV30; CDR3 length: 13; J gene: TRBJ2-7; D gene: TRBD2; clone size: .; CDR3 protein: AWSLRTSGSYEQY
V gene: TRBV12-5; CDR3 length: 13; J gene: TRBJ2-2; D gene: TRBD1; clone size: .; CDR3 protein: ASGLGQGDTGELF
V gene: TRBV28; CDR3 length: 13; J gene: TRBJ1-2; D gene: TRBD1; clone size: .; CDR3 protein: ASSLSDRVSKGYT
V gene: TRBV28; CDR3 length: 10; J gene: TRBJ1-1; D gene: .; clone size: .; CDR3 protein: ASSLGGRAAF
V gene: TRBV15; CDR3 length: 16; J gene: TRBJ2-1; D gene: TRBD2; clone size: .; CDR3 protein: ATSRGLAGGGSYNEQF
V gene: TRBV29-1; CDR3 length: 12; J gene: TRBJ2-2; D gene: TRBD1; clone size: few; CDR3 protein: SVQGQGNTGELF
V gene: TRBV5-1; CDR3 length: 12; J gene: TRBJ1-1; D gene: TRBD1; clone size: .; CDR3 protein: ASTQGGGYTEAF
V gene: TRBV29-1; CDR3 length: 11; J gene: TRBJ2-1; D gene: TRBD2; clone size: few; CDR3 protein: SAPGLASHEQF
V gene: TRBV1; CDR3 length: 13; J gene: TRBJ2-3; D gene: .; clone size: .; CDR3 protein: ASSHRAGGSDTQY
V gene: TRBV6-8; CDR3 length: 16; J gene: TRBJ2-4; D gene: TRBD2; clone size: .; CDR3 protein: ASRDRLAGDLAKNIQY
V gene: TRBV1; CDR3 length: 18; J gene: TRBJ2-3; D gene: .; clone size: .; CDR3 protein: ASSQYLRGTERDGTDTQY
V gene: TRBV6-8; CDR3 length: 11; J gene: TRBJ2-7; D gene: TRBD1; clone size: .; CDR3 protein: AGLRQGAYEQY
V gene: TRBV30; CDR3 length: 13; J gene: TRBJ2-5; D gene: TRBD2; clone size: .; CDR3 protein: AWSPLAGDQETQY
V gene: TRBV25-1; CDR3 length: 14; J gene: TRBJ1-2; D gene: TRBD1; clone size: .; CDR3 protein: ASSAPGTGILDGYT
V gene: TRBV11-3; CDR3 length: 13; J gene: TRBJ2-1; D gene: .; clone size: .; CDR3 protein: ASSLIGPRSNEQF
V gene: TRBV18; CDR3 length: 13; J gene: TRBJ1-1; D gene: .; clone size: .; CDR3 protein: ASSLGGGKNTEAF
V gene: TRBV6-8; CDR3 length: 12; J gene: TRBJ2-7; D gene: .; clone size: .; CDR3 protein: ASSPQAGPYEQY
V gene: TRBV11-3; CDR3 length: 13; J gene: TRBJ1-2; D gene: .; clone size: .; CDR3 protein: ASSLGGGSVYGYT
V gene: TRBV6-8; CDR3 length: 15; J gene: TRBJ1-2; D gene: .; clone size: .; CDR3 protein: ASSYSSDYFWGYGYT
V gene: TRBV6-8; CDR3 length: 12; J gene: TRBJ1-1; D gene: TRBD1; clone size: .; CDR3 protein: ATFGQGVNTEAF
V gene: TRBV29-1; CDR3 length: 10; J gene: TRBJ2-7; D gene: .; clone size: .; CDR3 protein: SVAREPYEQY
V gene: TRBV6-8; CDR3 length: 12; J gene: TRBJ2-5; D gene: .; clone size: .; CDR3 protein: ASSYPGARETQY